The clone carrying this T cell receptor (beta chain) was seen at least ten times. Germline V gene data show CDR1 as MNHEY and CDR2 as SVGEGT. The V end was cut by 4 bases, the J end by 5 bases, with 14 bases between. This CDR3 is 14 amino acids long. Time point in this sample: newly diagnosed GD, antithyroid drugs for less than 3 months. Extracted PBMC RNA gave rise to the TCR library. Investigators report Graves' disease was diagnosed under American Thyroid Association guidelines. Building of the TCR beta libraries involved iRepertoire HTBI primers and Arm-PCR of CDR3 regions. TCRdb processed the multiplex PCR reads anew with MiXCR; each CDR3 protein has one entry. Altogether around 250,000 distinct CDR3 sequences are present, 20% to 25% being singletons, with the ten largest covering approximately 15%. These data are taken from a study of regulatory T cells in long-lasting Graves disease.

This specimen consisted of peripheral blood mononuclear cells (PBMCs), obtained at new diagnosis, from a patient treated with antithyroid drugs. This TCR was recovered from a female donor with Graves disease. V gene TRBV6-2 or TRBV6-3 combines with J gene TRBJ1-1; the D gene is possibly TRBD1 (6 bases). CDR3 DNA sequence: TGTGCCAGCAGTTTAGGGGGGGCGAGAACTGAAGCTTTCTTT. Protein: CASSLGGARTEAFF.